The 27 T cell receptor beta chains in this list originate from one sample, sequenced in a study of vaccination and CD4 T cells after COVID-19. Treatment specified: approximately nine-day PBMC culture with coronavirus spike peptide pools or control peptides (ViraFEST assay). For these receptors, no antigen is known. Once obtained from cultured CD4+ T cells, the DNA was sequenced using the Oncomine TCR Beta short-read assay. Using its own MiXCR run on the PCR reads, TCRdb lists one record per CDR3 protein. Of some 14,000 distinct CDR3 sequences in the sample, under 85% were seen once. The sample consisted of CD4+ T cells from blood, cultured in vitro. These TCRs come from a human donor who had recovered from COVID-19.

This chain joins TRBV20-1 and TRBJ1-2; 10 positions agree with TRBD1. This CDR3 region has 15 residues. Germline-derived CDR1 and CDR2 are DFQATT and SNEGSKA (reference sequence). V lost 0 bases and J lost 4; bases outside the gene matches: 5. CDR3 DNA sequence: TGCAGTGCTAGAGATAGGGACAGGGGAACCTATGGCTACACCTTC. Its protein is CSARDRDRGTYGYTF.

J is TRBJ2-2 and V is TRBV6-5; 9 bases map to TRBD2. V gave up 0 bases and J gave up 5 bases; unmatched junction bases: 7. The CDR3 runs to 17 residues. Germline assignment: CDR1 MNHEY and CDR2 SVGAGI. CDR3 amino acids: CASSYSPSGIRTGELFF. CDR3 bases: TGTGCCAGCAGTTACTCTCCTAGCGGGATTAGGACCGGGGAGCTGTTTTTT.

In the case of this clonotype: Mismatch with germline at one junction end may stem from a read error. The chain is built from TRBV20-1 and TRBJ2-1; D possibly corresponds to TRBD1 (5 bases). Germline V gene sequence: CDR1 DFQATT, CDR2 SNEGSKA (reference sequence). There are 11 residues in the CDR3. The CDR3 spells CSARDRHLQVF. CDR3 DNA sequence: TGCAGTGCTAGAGATCGACATCTACAGGTCTTC.

The chain recombines TRBV5-6 with TRBJ2-5; no clear D. The CDR3 runs 14 residues. The germline V gene encodes CDR1 SGHDT and CDR2 YYEEEE. Trimming pared 4 bases from V and 3 bases from J, leaving 13 bases between. CDR3: CASSLPRAEETQYF. CDR3 nucleotides: TGTGCCAGCAGCCTCCCACGGGCCGAAGAGACCCAGTACTTC.

The V gene is TRBV29-1, the J gene TRBJ1-2; TRBD1 agrees at 7 bases. V lost 7 bases and J lost 4; bases outside the gene matches: 6. Germline CDR1 reads SQVTM; CDR2 reads ANQGSEA. The CDR3 sequence is 12 residues long. The CDR3 protein is CSARDSGYGYTF. The DNA for the CDR3 is TGCAGCGCTAGGGACAGCGGCTATGGCTACACCTTC.

This clonotype was detected only a few times. The V gene is TRBV28, the J gene TRBJ1-5; weak D call: TRBD1 (5 bases). The CDR3 has 15 amino acids. V was pared by 4 bases and J by 7 bases, with 17 bases between. The V gene's germline CDR1 is MDHEN and CDR2 SYDVKM. The CDR3 protein is CASSSRGEGYQPQHF. The CDR3 DNA reads as TGTGCCAGCAGTTCAAGGGGCGAAGGCTACCAGCCCCAGCATTTT.

The chain carries TRBV7-9 and TRBJ2-5, with D possibly matching TRBD2 (6 bases). This CDR3 is 15 amino acids long. Germline assignment: CDR1 SEHNR and CDR2 FQNEAQ (reference sequence). Trimming removed 3 bases from V and 1 base from J, with 12 bases in between. The CDR3 DNA is TGTGCCAGCAGCTTGGAGGGTTGGCCCCAAGAGACCCAGTACTTC. This codes for CASSLEGWPQETQYF.

This chain connects TRBV18 to TRBJ2-1; 14 bases agree with TRBD2. With V trimmed by 3 bases and J by 6 bases, 7 bases remained unmatched. This CDR3 has 17 residues. Per germline, CDR1 KGHSH and CDR2 LQKENI. For the CDR3, the DNA is TGTGCCAGCTCACCGCGTGCCGGGACTAGCGGGAGCAATGAGCAGTTCTTC. Residues: CASSPRAGTSGSNEQFF.

The sample holds one count of this clonotype. The chain has TRBV20-1 and TRBJ1-4, with D possibly matching TRBD1 (6 bases). This CDR3 contains 14 residues. Germline V CDR1 and CDR2: DFQATT, SNEGSKA (reference sequence). Trimming stripped 7 bases from V and 2 bases from J, with 14 bases between. This chain's CDR3 is CSVTRGPTNEKLFF. CDR3 coding DNA: TGCAGTGTCACCAGGGGACCTACTAATGAAAAACTGTTTTTT.

The chain is built from TRBV6-2 or TRBV6-3 and TRBJ2-2; D call uncertain. In germline, CDR1 is MNHEY, CDR2 SVGEGT. Trimming cost V 7 bases and J 7 bases, with 10 bases left between them. The CDR3 extends over 12 amino acids. CDR3 protein: CASKGQVGELFF. The CDR3 DNA follows: TGTGCCAGCAAAGGGCAGGTCGGGGAGCTGTTTTTT.

The gene calls are TRBV20-1 and TRBJ2-3; maybe TRBD2 (6 bases). The CDR3 loop spans 15 amino acids. Trimming removed 5 bases at V and 4 bases at J, with 19 bases between. CDR1 is DFQATT and CDR2 is SNEGSKA in the germline V gene (reference sequence). The CDR3 DNA reads as TGCAGTGCTTCCAACGTCGGAGGGAGTGCAGATACGCAGTATTTT. Encoded protein: CSASNVGGSADTQYF.

The rearrangement uses TRBV7-2 and TRBJ1-1, with D uncertain. The length of the CDR3 is 14 residues. Germline V gene lookup returns CDR1 SGHTA and CDR2 FQGNSA. The V end lost 4 bases, the J end lost 1 base, and 10 bases lay between the germline ends. The CDR3 sequence: CASSSSTTNTEAFF. CDR3 coding DNA: TGTGCCAGCAGCTCCAGTACAACGAACACTGAAGCTTTCTTT.

The sample holds a few counts of this clonotype. The chain is built from TRBV20-1 and TRBJ1-5; possibly TRBD1 for D (6 bases). The CDR3 length is 13 residues. CDR1 DFQATT and CDR2 SNEGSKA come from the germline V gene (reference sequence). Trimming stripped 2 bases from V and 5 bases from J, with 10 bases between. In nucleotides, the CDR3 is TGCAGTGCTAGAAAAAGACAGGATCAGCCCCAGCATTTT. Residues: CSARKRQDQPQHF.

This clonotype was counted a few times. The rearrangement uses TRBV7-2 and TRBJ1-1; no clear D gene. Trimming stripped 1 base from V and 1 base from J, with 16 bases between. The CDR3 runs to 17 residues. The germline CDR1 and CDR2 sequences are SGHTA and FQGNSA. CDR3 region: CASSLVILPGRNTEAFF. The CDR3 DNA sequence: TGTGCCAGCAGCTTAGTTATCTTGCCAGGCAGGAACACTGAAGCTTTCTTT. The complete variable domain, with remaining parts taken from reference TRBV7-2 and TRBJ1-1, reads GAGVSQSPSNKVTEKGKDVELRCDPISGHTALYWYRQSLGQGLEFLIYFQGNSAPDKSGLPSDRFSAERTGGSVSTLTIQRTQQEDSAVYLCASSLVILPGRNTEAFFGQGTRLTVV.

The chain is built from TRBV5-1 and TRBJ2-3; 13 nucleotides match TRBD2. The J segment lost 4 bases and the V segment lost 3 bases, leaving 5 bases of the junction unmatched. This CDR3 contains 16 residues. Germline values: CDR1 SGHRS, CDR2 YFSETQ. CDR3 sequence: CASSSGLAGASDTQYF. In DNA form, the CDR3 reads TGCGCCAGCAGCTCAGGACTAGCGGGAGCGTCAGATACGCAGTATTTT. The variable domain in full, with the rest retrieved from reference TRBV5-1 and TRBJ2-3, is KAGVTQTPRYLIKTRGQQVTLSCSPISGHRSVSWYQQTPGQGLQFLFEYFSETQRNKGNFPGRFSGRQFSNSRSEMNVSTLELGDSALYLCASSSGLAGASDTQYFGPGTRLTVL.

This chain links TRBV7-2 with TRBJ2-3; 10 bases fit TRBD1. CDR3 size: 16 residues. J lost 5 bases, V lost 5 bases, and 10 bases had no gene match. Germline loops: CDR1 SGHTA, CDR2 FQGNSA. The CDR3 region is CASSVIPGQGRDTQYF. The CDR3, as DNA: TGTGCCAGCAGCGTAATACCGGGACAGGGGAGAGATACGCAGTATTTT.

The chain employs TRBV10-3 and TRBJ1-1; D remains ambiguous. The CDR3 extends over 14 amino acids. V was trimmed by 2 bases and J by 0 bases, leaving 7 bases between them. Per the germline V gene, CDR1 is ENHRY and CDR2 is SYGVKD. As DNA, the CDR3 is TGTGCCATCAGTGAGAACAGTATGAACACTGAAGCTTTCTTT. Translating gives CAISENSMNTEAFF.

The chain recombines TRBV20-1 with TRBJ1-2; D is perhaps TRBD1 (5 bases). Germline CDR1 and CDR2: DFQATT and SNEGSKA (reference sequence). V shed 0 bases and J shed 5 bases, with 19 bases lying between them. CDR3 length: 16 amino acids. The CDR3 loop reads CSARDVGGKVRYGYTF. The CDR3 region has the DNA TGCAGTGCTAGAGACGTGGGGGGTAAGGTTAGGTATGGCTACACCTTC.

The rearrangement uses TRBV2 and TRBJ1-3; the D is unclear. Germline V gene lookup returns CDR1 SNHLY and CDR2 FYNNEI. CDR3 size: 16 residues. Trimming removed 6 bases at V and 2 bases at J, with 17 bases between. CDR3 in amino acids: CASSFYRGITGNTIYF. Written as DNA, the CDR3 is TGTGCCAGCAGCTTCTACCGGGGAATTACTGGAAACACCATATATTTT.

This chain joins TRBV20-1 and TRBJ2-1; 11 positions match TRBD1. The J call is doubtful: the DNA matches TRBJ2-7 better. The CDR3 has 11 amino acids. Germline V lookup: CDR1 DFQATT, CDR2 SNEGSKA (reference sequence). CDR3 region: CGGQGDLEQYF. CDR3 coding DNA: TGCGGGGGACAGGGGGACCTGGAGCAGTACTTC.

This chain links TRBV20-1 with TRBJ2-2; possible D gene TRBD2, 6 bases. The CDR3 is 15 residues long. The V gene's germline CDR1 is DFQATT and CDR2 SNEGSKA (reference sequence). V lost 4 bases and J 0 bases, leaving 12 bases between the germline ends. The CDR3 coding sequence is TGCAGTGCTACTGACGGGAGAGCGAACACCGGGGAGCTGTTTTTT. Translation gives CSATDGRANTGELFF.

V is TRBV20-1 and J is TRBJ1-5; possible D gene TRBD1, 5 bases. From germline, CDR1 is DFQATT and CDR2 SNEGSKA (reference sequence). Trimming left V 0 bases short and J 0 bases short, with 9 bases between. This CDR3 is 15 amino acids long. CDR3 sequence (DNA): TGCAGTGCTAGAGAGGGGGGGTCTAGCAATCAGCCCCAGCATTTT. It is translated as CSAREGGSSNQPQHF.

The chain recombines TRBV20-1 with TRBJ2-2; 7 bases align to TRBD1. The V gene's germline CDR1 is DFQATT and CDR2 SNEGSKA (reference sequence). J gave up 4 bases and V 0 bases, and 5 bases lay outside the gene matches. The CDR3 consists of 15 residues. The CDR3, as DNA: TGCAGTGCTAGAGATTCGAACAGGGGCACCGGGGAGCTGTTTTTT. It is translated as CSARDSNRGTGELFF.

The chain recombines TRBV19 with TRBJ2-5, with D hard to call. Germline loops: CDR1 LNHDA, CDR2 SQIVND (reference sequence). CDR3 size: 13 residues. V dropped 5 bases and J dropped 1 base, with 8 bases sitting between them. CDR3 region: CASSFGLQETQYF. CDR3 DNA sequence: TGTGCCAGTAGTTTCGGGCTCCAAGAGACCCAGTACTTC.

The V and J genes are TRBV25-1 and TRBJ2-7; tentative D call: TRBD1 (5 bases). The germline V and J ends were trimmed by 1 base and 2 bases, with 9 bases remaining between them. CDR3 length: 14 residues. The germline gives CDR1 MGHDK, CDR2 SYGVNS. The CDR3 sequence: CASSEFVRAYEQYF. DNA of the CDR3: TGTGCCAGCAGTGAATTTGTCAGGGCCTACGAGCAGTACTTC.

The gene calls are TRBV27 and TRBJ1-2; D gene unclear. Trimming took 3 bases from V and 6 from J, leaving 11 bases between them. The CDR3 covers 13 residues. Looked up from germline, CDR1 is MNHEY and CDR2 is SMNVEV (reference sequence). DNA of the CDR3: TGTGCCAGCAGTTTTGAGGGTCGGAATGGCTACACCTTC. Its translation: CASSFEGRNGYTF.

The J gene is TRBJ2-2, the V gene TRBV24-1; D not resolved. V shed 4 bases and J shed 2 bases, with 1 base lying between them. The germline CDR1 and CDR2 sequences are KGHDR and SFDVKD. This CDR3 spans 12 amino acids. The CDR3 loop is CATSENTGELFF. CDR3 sequence (DNA): TGTGCCACCAGTGAAAACACCGGGGAGCTGTTTTTT.